One sample yielded the 29 T cell receptor beta chains listed below, sequenced in a study of PD-1 blockade in classical Hodgkin lymphoma. Here immunoSEQ multiplex PCR was the method, and the copy in TCRdb shows in-frame clones only, minus some. The data contain under 40,000 clones, 65% to 90% of them singletons. Autologous stem cell transplantation was followed by relapse in every patient, and brentuximab vedotin exposure varied. The source was peripheral blood mononuclear cells (PBMCs), collected at baseline. These receptors were taken from a human donor with classical Hodgkin lymphoma.

This clone was picked up a small number of times. This chain connects TRBV6-1 to TRBJ2-3; D is unresolved. CDR3 length: 13 amino acids. The germline V gene has CDR1 MNHNS and CDR2 SASEGT. V was clipped by 0 bases and J by 11 bases, with 12 bases between them. CDR3 loop: CASSEAGFELQYF. CDR3 nucleotide sequence: TGTGCCAGCAGTGAAGCAGGATTTGAGTTGCAGTATTTT.

The chain is built from TRBV6-5 and TRBJ2-3, with 7 nucleotides matching TRBD1. Germline CDR1 and CDR2: MNHEY and SVGAGI. V dropped 6 bases and J dropped 3; count of bases not matched to a gene: 6. This CDR3 region has 14 residues. CDR3 sequence: CASSRGMGTDTQYF. The CDR3 nucleotides are TGTGCCAGCAGCAGGGGGATGGGAACAGATACGCAGTATTTT.

V and J are TRBV4-1 and TRBJ1-2; tentatively, D is TRBD1 (5 bases). Germline V CDR1 and CDR2: MGHRA, YSYEKL. The CDR3 is 15 amino acids. Trimming removed 1 base at V and 2 bases at J, with 11 bases between. The chain's CDR3 is CASSQGGGINYGYTF. In DNA form, the CDR3 reads TGCGCCAGCAGCCAAGGGGGGGGGATCAACTATGGCTACACCTTC.

The V and J genes are TRBV10-1 and TRBJ1-6; D gene uncertain. The CDR3 contains 15 residues. Germline lookup yields CDR1 WNHNN and CDR2 SYGVQD (reference sequence). Trimming removed 11 bases at V and 0 bases at J, with 14 bases between. CDR3 in DNA: TGCGCCGGATACGTCATGAGCTCCTATAATTCACCCCTCCACTTT. This codes for CAGYVMSSYNSPLHF.

V and J are TRBV6-5 and TRBJ1-2; D not certain. The CDR3 totals 12 residues. The V end lost 5 bases, the J end lost 8 bases, and 12 bases lay between the germline ends. The V gene's germline CDR1 is MNHEY and CDR2 SVGAGI. The CDR3 sequence: CASSALLKGYTF. CDR3 coding DNA: TGTGCCAGCAGTGCCCTCTTGAAGGGCTACACCTTC.

This chain uses TRBV10-3 with TRBJ1-4, with TRBD1 matching 7 bases. The germline gives CDR1 ENHRY, CDR2 SYGVKD. CDR3 size: 15 residues. The junction had 6 bases not matched to a gene; V was cut back by 3 bases and J by 5 bases. CDR3 DNA sequence: TGTGCCATCAGTGACCCGGGACAGAAGAATGAAAAACTGTTTTTT. This translates into CAISDPGQKNEKLFF.

The DNA of the CDR3 is TGTGCCAGCAGCCAAACCGGGACAGGGGGGACCGGGGAGCTGTTTTTT. Encoded protein: CASSQTGTGGTGELFF. The V and J genes are TRBV14 and TRBJ2-2, with 11 bases matching TRBD1. This CDR3 has 16 residues. Germline V gene data show CDR1 as SGHDN and CDR2 as FVKESK. Trimming removed 2 bases from V and 5 bases from J; junction bases left unmatched: 4.

The chain employs TRBV23-1 and TRBJ1-1; D gene ambiguous. TRBV23-1 counts as an open reading frame of uncertain function. The CDR3 length is 15 residues. V was cut by 0 bases and J by 1 base, with 9 bases left in between. The DNA of the CDR3 is TGCGCCAGCAGTCAATCGGACGACTCGAACACTGAAGCTTTCTTT. Encoded protein: CASSQSDDSNTEAFF.

The chain joins TRBV6-5 to TRBJ1-1; a possible D gene is TRBD1 (6 bases). Deletions cut 5 bases from V and 7 bases from J, with 17 bases between. The CDR3 length is 14 residues. Germline CDR1 MNHEY, CDR2 SVGAGI. The CDR3 here is CASSPEFDRLEAFF. CDR3 DNA: TGTGCCAGCAGTCCCGAATTCGACAGGCTTGAAGCTTTCTTT.

J is TRBJ1-4 and V is TRBV5-1, with 7 bases that match TRBD1. J gave up 2 bases and V 4 bases, and 5 bases lay outside the gene matches. The germline CDR1 and CDR2 sequences are SGHRS and YFSETQ. The CDR3 covers 15 residues. DNA of the CDR3: TGCGCCAGCAGCGACGGGACAGCTACTAATGAAAAACTGTTTTTT. Its translation: CASSDGTATNEKLFF.

The chain carries TRBV19 and TRBJ1-2; 8 nucleotides line up with TRBD1. Germline V gene sequence: CDR1 LNHDA, CDR2 SQIVND (reference sequence). With 4 bases clipped from V and 2 bases from J, the junction kept 6 bases outside the gene matches. The CDR3 covers 15 residues. CDR3 amino acids: CASSKGRGQNYGYTF. Here the CDR3 DNA reads TGTGCCAGTAGTAAGGGCAGGGGGCAGAACTATGGCTACACCTTC.

This chain joins TRBV7-6 and TRBJ2-7; D remains unclear. CDR1 is SGHVS, CDR2 FNYEAQ, per germline. This CDR3 comprises 14 residues. The V gene lost 5 bases and the J gene lost 5 bases, with 16 bases spanning the gap. CDR3 nucleotides: TGTGCCAGCAGCCAGACTTCATACGGCGACGAGCAGTACTTC. The encoded protein is CASSQTSYGDEQYF.

This chain's CDR3 is CASSRQADTQYF. The CDR3 region has the DNA TGCGCCAGCAGCCGCCAAGCAGATACGCAGTATTTT. This sequence joins TRBV4-3 and TRBJ2-3; D unresolved. The CDR3 is 12 residues long. Germline assignment: CDR1 LGHNA and CDR2 YSLEER. V was trimmed by 4 bases and J by 4 bases, leaving 6 bases between them.

In its sample, this clone was seen a few times. The chain has TRBV6-5 and TRBJ1-1; the D gene is possibly TRBD1 (5 bases). Germline CDR1 MNHEY, CDR2 SVGAGI. Trimming removed 6 bases at V and 0 bases at J, with 11 bases between. This CDR3 is 14 amino acids long. CDR3 DNA sequence: TGTGCCAGCAGGCCGGGACTCATGAACACTGAAGCTTTCTTT. This encodes CASRPGLMNTEAFF.

The chain employs TRBV7-2 and TRBJ2-3; 7 nucleotides match TRBD2. Trimming cost V 7 bases and J 2 bases; bases outside gene matches: 6. Germline CDR1 reads SGHTA; CDR2 reads FQGNSA. This CDR3 region has 14 residues. CDR3 region: CASTGSGNTDTQYF. The CDR3 nucleotides are TGTGCCAGCACCGGAAGCGGGAACACAGATACGCAGTATTTT.

The chain recombines TRBV6-6 with TRBJ2-5; 8 bases fit TRBD1. CDR1 and CDR2 (germline): MNHNY, SVGAGI (reference sequence). Unmatched junction bases numbered 10, after V lost 2 bases and J lost 5 bases. The CDR3 runs 16 residues. The CDR3 bases are TGTGCCAGCAGTTACGGGGGAGACAGGGGAAGGGAGACCCAGTACTTC. Amino acids: CASSYGGDRGRETQYF.

The chain is built from TRBV4-3 and TRBJ2-7; 10 bases fit TRBD1. The CDR3 totals 15 residues. After removal of 10 bases from V and 2 bases from J, the junction contained 11 bases not matched to a gene. CDR1 and CDR2 (germline): LGHNA, YSLEER. The CDR3 is CAIKKDRGIPYEQYF. CDR3 DNA sequence: TGCGCCATCAAGAAGGACAGGGGGATTCCCTACGAGCAGTACTTC.

This clone was picked up one time. The genes are TRBV7-9 and TRBJ1-1; D is unresolved. The V end was cut by 6 bases, the J end by 7 bases, with 12 bases between. In germline, CDR1 is SEHNR, CDR2 FQNEAQ (reference sequence). This CDR3 contains 12 residues. The CDR3 sequence is CASSFEAGEAFF. Here the CDR3 DNA reads TGTGCCAGCAGTTTCGAGGCAGGTGAAGCTTTCTTT.

The chain couples TRBV19 to TRBJ1-5; D is possibly TRBD1 (6 bases). Germline values: CDR1 LNHDA, CDR2 SQIVND (reference sequence). CDR3 size: 11 residues. V shed 9 bases and J shed 6 bases, with 9 bases lying between them. DNA of the CDR3: TGTGCCAGAAGGGGGTTTCAGCCCCAGCATTTT. Residues: CARRGFQPQHF. The complete variable domain, with remaining parts taken from reference TRBV19 and TRBJ1-5, reads DGGITQSPKYLFRKEGQNVTLSCEQNLNHDAMYWYRQDPGQGLRLIYYSQIVNDFQKGDIAEGYSVSREKKESFPLTVTSAQKNPTAFYLCARRGFQPQHFGDGTRLSIL.

V gene TRBV6-5 combines with J gene TRBJ2-7, with 7 bases identical to TRBD1. J lost 0 bases, V lost 8 bases, and 7 bases had no gene match. The CDR3 consists of 14 residues. The V gene's germline CDR1 is MNHEY and CDR2 SVGAGI. This CDR3 reads CASGQTGSSYEQYF. In DNA form, the CDR3 reads TGTGCCAGCGGCCAGACAGGGTCCTCCTACGAGCAGTACTTC.

The chain recombines TRBV7-2 with TRBJ2-5; 7 bases match TRBD2. The J call may be faulty, since TRBJ2-7 better matches the DNA end. The CDR3 covers 15 residues. Germline CDR1 reads SGHTA; CDR2 reads FQGNSA. The DNA of the CDR3 is TGTGCCAGCAGCCCCTTGGGCGGGGGAACCTACGAGCAGTACTTC. Its translation is CASSPLGGGTYEQYF.

This chain uses TRBV6-1 with TRBJ2-1; D is perhaps TRBD2 (7 bases). Between the trimmed V and J ends, which lost 2 bases and 4 bases, there was a span of 15 bases. The CDR3 consists of 16 residues. Germline-derived CDR1 and CDR2 are MNHNS and SASEGT. CDR3 in amino acids: CASSELGGGHYNEQFF. The CDR3 region has the DNA TGTGCCAGCAGTGAACTCGGCGGGGGCCATTACAATGAGCAGTTCTTC.

The chain couples TRBV6-5 to TRBJ2-7; D may match TRBD1 or TRBD2 (5 bases each). Trimming stripped 6 bases from V and 5 bases from J, with 11 bases between. Germline assignment: CDR1 MNHEY and CDR2 SVGAGI. This CDR3 is built from 12 residues. The CDR3 is CASRSQGDEQYF. CDR3 in DNA: TGTGCCAGCAGATCCCAGGGAGACGAGCAGTACTTC.

This rearrangement joins TRBV6-5 to TRBJ1-2; D remains unclear. The CDR3 loop spans 12 amino acids. The V and J ends lost 7 bases and 7 bases respectively, with 13 bases between them. Germline V gene lookup returns CDR1 MNHEY and CDR2 SVGAGI. CDR3 protein: CASKRRETGYTF. Here the CDR3 DNA reads TGTGCCAGCAAAAGACGGGAGACTGGCTACACCTTC.

CDR3 DNA: TGTGCCACCAGCGTGGGACAGAATAACTATGGCTACACCTTC. Translating gives CATSVGQNNYGYTF. The chain uses TRBV15 and TRBJ1-2; TRBD1 matches at 7 bases. The CDR3 length is 14 residues. V lost 5 bases, J lost 1 base, and 4 bases stayed unmatched. Germline loops: CDR1 LNHNV, CDR2 YYDKDF (reference sequence).

The rearrangement uses TRBV11-3 and TRBJ1-6, with D maybe TRBD1 (5 bases). The V end was cut by 5 bases, the J end by 7 bases, with 12 bases between. This CDR3 spans 14 amino acids. The germline CDR1 and CDR2 sequences are SGHNT and YENEEA. The CDR3 DNA follows: TGTGCCAGCAGCCTTGGAGGGGACAATTCACCCCTCCACTTT. Translation: CASSLGGDNSPLHF.

In its sample, this clone was seen a few times. CDR3 sequence: CASSQVGSGRNTEAFF. The DNA for the CDR3 is TGTGCCAGCAGCCAAGTAGGGTCGGGTAGGAACACTGAAGCTTTCTTT. The rearrangement joins TRBV4-2 to TRBJ1-1; no reliable D call. This CDR3 is built from 16 residues. The V end lost 1 base, the J end lost 1 base, and 13 bases lay between the germline ends. Germline values: CDR1 LGHNA, CDR2 YNFKEQ.

V usage is TRBV7-2 and J usage is TRBJ1-4; the D gene is possibly TRBD1 (5 bases). CDR1 is SGHTA and CDR2 is FQGNSA in the germline V gene. This CDR3 comprises 15 residues. The ends were cut back, 0 bases at V and 1 base at J, with 6 bases in the middle. CDR3 sequence reads: CASSLAGQTNEKLFF. Written as DNA, the CDR3 is TGTGCCAGCAGCTTAGCGGGGCAAACTAATGAAAAACTGTTTTTT.

The chain carries TRBV28 and TRBJ1-1; D is ambiguous. Trimming removed 7 bases from V and 1 base from J, with 4 bases in between. The CDR3 is 11 residues long. Germline V gene data show CDR1 as MDHEN and CDR2 as SYDVKM. CDR3 sequence (DNA): TGTGCCAGCAACGAGAACACTGAAGCTTTCTTT. Translated, it gives CASNENTEAFF.